These T cell receptor beta chains were read from a single sample in a study of PD-L1 blockade in urothelial cancer. Only in-frame clones appear in the TCRdb table, and some are missing; sequencing was by immunoSEQ multiplex PCR. The table lists roughly 87,000 clones, approximately 86% of them singletons, with around 5% in the top ten. The specimen was PBMCs, collected around atezolizumab (anti-PD-L1) treatment. The source of these receptors is a woman between 65 and 79 years old with urothelial cancer. The CDR3 runs from the conserved cysteine through the conserved F or W. D genes are given only for firm matches. Clone size is not always given. Where it is, it says once, few, many or a class for expanded clones.

d_call	j_call	clone_size	v_call	cdr3_aa	cdr3_nt
NA	TRBJ1-1	NA	TRBV28	CASSRRGLGRRGLNTEAFF	TGTGCCAGCAGCCGGAGGGGCCTTGGCAGGCGTGGCCTTAACACTGAAGCTTTCTTT
NA	TRBJ1-6	few	TRBV5-6	CASSFLNYNSPLHF	TGTGCCAGCAGCTTCTTAAACTATAATTCACCCCTCCACTTT
TRBD2	TRBJ2-5	NA	TRBV28	CASSLGTSGWEETQYF	TGTGCCAGCAGCCTGGGGACTAGCGGGTGGGAGGAGACCCAGTACTTC
TRBD1	TRBJ2-1	NA	TRBV5-1	CASIGTGVNEQFF	TGCGCCAGCATAGGGACAGGGGTAAATGAGCAGTTCTTC
NA	TRBJ1-2	once	TRBV6-6	CASSPGLTVTYGYTF	TGTGCCAGCAGTCCGGGACTCACGGTGACCTATGGCTACACCTTC
NA	TRBJ2-3	NA	TRBV2	CASSEFEGADTQYF	TGTGCCAGCAGTGAATTTGAGGGGGCAGATACGCAGTATTTT
TRBD2	TRBJ2-7	NA	TRBV18	CASSLGAGGSSYEQYF	TGTGCCAGCTCACTAGGCGCGGGAGGGTCCTCCTACGAGCAGTACTTC
TRBD2	TRBJ2-3	NA	TRBV2	CASRSGSGTDTQYF	TGTGCCAGCAGGAGCGGGAGTGGCACAGATACGCAGTATTTT
TRBD1	TRBJ1-1	NA	TRBV6-5	CASSYAGTVNTEAFF	TGTGCCAGCAGTTACGCCGGGACAGTGAACACTGAAGCTTTCTTT
TRBD1	TRBJ1-5	NA	TRBV5-1	CASSLGTVDQPQHF	TGCGCCAGCAGCCTTGGGACAGTGGATCAGCCCCAGCATTTT
NA	TRBJ2-3	NA	TRBV4-1	CASSQVYRVGTDTQYF	TGCGCCAGCAGCCAAGTCTACAGGGTGGGGACAGATACGCAGTATTTT
NA	TRBJ1-5	NA	TRBV7-2	CASSPLGERYQPQHF	TGTGCCAGCAGTCCACTCGGGGAGAGATATCAGCCCCAGCATTTT
NA	TRBJ2-7	NA	TRBV5-6	CASSLTGRSSYEQYF	TGTGCCAGCAGCTTGACAGGTCGGTCGAGCTACGAGCAGTACTTC
TRBD2	TRBJ2-1	NA	TRBV6-1	CASRGLAGAYNEQFF	TGTGCCAGCAGAGGACTAGCGGGGGCATACAATGAGCAGTTCTTC
NA	TRBJ1-5	NA	TRBV4-1	CASSQDPGENFLQPQHF	TGCGCCAGCAGCCAAGATCCAGGGGAAAATTTCCTTCAGCCCCAGCATTTT
NA	TRBJ1-2	NA	TRBV9	CASSPRTGRGYTF	TGTGCCAGCAGCCCCCGGACGGGGAGGGGCTACACCTTC
NA	TRBJ1-1	NA	TRBV6-1	CASGREGTEAFF	TGTGCCAGCGGCAGGGAAGGGACTGAAGCTTTCTTT
TRBD1	TRBJ2-1	NA	TRBV28	CASSQATGGGRNEQFF	TGTGCCAGCAGTCAGGCGACAGGGGGCGGGAGGAATGAGCAGTTCTTC
TRBD1	TRBJ1-5	NA	TRBV28	CASIQGGSNQPQHF	TGTGCCAGCATTCAGGGGGGAAGCAATCAGCCCCAGCATTTT
TRBD2	TRBJ2-3	once	TRBV7-2	CASSLLGLAGTDTQYF	TGTGCCAGCAGCCTTCTTGGACTAGCGGGGACAGATACGCAGTATTTT
TRBD1	TRBJ1-6	once	TRBV5-1	CASSVVSDRGYSPLHF	TGCGCCAGCAGTGTAGTTTCCGACAGGGGATATTCACCCCTCCACTTT
NA	TRBJ1-2	NA	TRBV7-9	CASSLGGRVAYGYTF	TGTGCCAGCAGCTTGGGGGGGCGCGTCGCCTATGGCTACACCTTC
TRBD2	TRBJ2-3	NA	TRBV28	CASSFLSGKVHTQYF	TGTGCCAGCAGTTTTCTCAGCGGGAAAGTTCATACGCAGTATTTT
NA	TRBJ2-3	NA	TRBV28	CASSSLTGGTDTQYF	TGTGCCAGCAGTTCTTTGACAGGAGGCACAGATACGCAGTATTTT
TRBD2	TRBJ2-1	NA	TRBV6-1	CASNRKRGAENEQFF	TGTGCCAGCAATAGGAAGCGGGGGGCGGAGAATGAGCAGTTCTTC
TRBD1	TRBJ2-7	NA	TRBV6-5	CASSRTGFYEQYF	TGTGCCAGCAGCCGGACAGGGTTCTACGAGCAGTACTTC
TRBD1	TRBJ2-1	NA	TRBV29-1	CSVETGNGRNEQFF	TGCAGCGTTGAGACAGGGAACGGGCGGAATGAGCAGTTCTTC
NA	TRBJ1-5	NA	TRBV28	CASSLLSAVNQPQHF	TGTGCCAGCAGTTTATTGTCCGCGGTCAATCAGCCCCAGCATTTT
NA	TRBJ1-4	NA	TRBV19	CASSPQLGGGEKLFF	TGTGCCAGTAGTCCGCAGTTGGGGGGGGGTGAAAAACTGTTTTTT
NA	TRBJ2-2	NA	TRBV10-3	CAIKDRNTGELFF	TGTGCCATCAAGGACAGGAACACCGGGGAGCTGTTTTTT
TRBD2	TRBJ2-3	NA	TRBV5-1	CASSAGVRSTDTQYF	TGCGCCAGCAGCGCGGGAGTACGTAGCACAGATACGCAGTATTTT
NA	TRBJ1-1	NA	TRBV4-1	CASSQDLEVPTEAFF	TGCGCCAGCAGCCAAGATCTAGAGGTGCCCACTGAAGCTTTCTTT
TRBD2	TRBJ2-3	NA	TRBV18	CASSPASGGPDTQYF	TGTGCCAGCTCACCAGCTAGCGGGGGGCCAGATACGCAGTATTTT
NA	TRBJ1-2	NA	TRBV30	CACTTGVNYGYTF	TGTGCCTGTACGACAGGTGTTAACTATGGCTACACCTTC
NA	TRBJ1-2	NA	TRBV7-2	CASSPRTLRRGYTF	TGTGCCAGCAGCCCGAGGACCCTTCGGAGGGGCTACACCTTC
NA	TRBJ1-1	NA	TRBV6-6	CASSDVWRNTEAFF	TGTGCCAGCAGTGACGTATGGAGGAACACTGAAGCTTTCTTT
TRBD1	TRBJ1-2	NA	TRBV5-6	CASSLRDRDGYTF	TGTGCCAGCAGCTTGAGGGACAGGGATGGCTACACCTTC
NA	TRBJ1-3	few	TRBV6-6	CASSYSTAGNTIYF	TGTGCCAGCAGTTACTCGACAGCGGGAAACACCATATATTTT
NA	TRBJ2-7	once	TRBV5-1	CASSEEAPSYEQYF	TGCGCCAGCAGTGAGGAGGCCCCGTCCTACGAGCAGTACTTC
NA	TRBJ2-3	NA	TRBV11-3	CASSLAASTDTQYF	TGTGCCAGCAGCTTGGCGGCTAGCACAGATACGCAGTATTTT